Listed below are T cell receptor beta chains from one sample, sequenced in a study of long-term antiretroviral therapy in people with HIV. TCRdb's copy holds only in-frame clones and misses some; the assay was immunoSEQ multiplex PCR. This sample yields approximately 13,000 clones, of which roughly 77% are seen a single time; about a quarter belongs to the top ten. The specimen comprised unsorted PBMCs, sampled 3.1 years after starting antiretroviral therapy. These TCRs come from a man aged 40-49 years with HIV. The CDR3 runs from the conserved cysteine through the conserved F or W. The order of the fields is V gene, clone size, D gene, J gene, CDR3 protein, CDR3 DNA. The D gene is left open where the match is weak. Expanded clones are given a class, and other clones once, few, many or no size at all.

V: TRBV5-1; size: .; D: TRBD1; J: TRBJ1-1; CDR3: CASSPGTGAMNTEAFF; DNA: TGCGCCAGCAGCCCCGGGACAGGGGCCATGAACACTGAAGCTTTCTTT
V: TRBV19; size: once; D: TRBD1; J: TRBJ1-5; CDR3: CASRTRDSKTNQPQHF; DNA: TGTGCCAGTAGGACCCGGGACAGCAAAACCAATCAGCCCCAGCATTTT
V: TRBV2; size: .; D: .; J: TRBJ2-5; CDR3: CASSAGRGQETQYF; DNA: TGTGCCAGCAGTGCCGGGAGAGGACAAGAGACCCAGTACTTC
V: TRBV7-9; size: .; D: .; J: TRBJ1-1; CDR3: CATIGVILSENTEAFF; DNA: TGTGCCACCATAGGGGTAATACTCTCTGAGAACACTGAAGCTTTCTTT
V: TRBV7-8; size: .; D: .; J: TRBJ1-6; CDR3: CASSLNMGQGNLDWENSPLHF; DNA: TGTGCCAGCAGCTTAAATATGGGGCAGGGGAATTTGGATTGGGAGAATTCACCCCTCCACTTT
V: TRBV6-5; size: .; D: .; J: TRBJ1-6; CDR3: CASSRDYNSPLHF; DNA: TGTGCCAGCTCAAGAGATTACAATTCACCCCTCCACTTT
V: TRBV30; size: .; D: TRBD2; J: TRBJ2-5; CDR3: CAWSRTSGFQETQYF; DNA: TGTGCCTGGAGTCGGACTAGCGGATTCCAAGAGACCCAGTACTTC
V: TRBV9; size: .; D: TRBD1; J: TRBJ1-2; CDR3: CASSHTGVDYGYTF; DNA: TGTGCCAGCAGTCATACAGGGGTGGACTATGGCTACACCTTC
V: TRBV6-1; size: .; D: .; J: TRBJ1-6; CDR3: CASSESSSYNSPLHF; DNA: TGTGCCAGCAGTGAGTCGAGCTCCTATAATTCACCCCTCCACTTT
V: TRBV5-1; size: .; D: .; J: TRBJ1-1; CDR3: CASSSGERGAQDEAFF; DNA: TGCGCCAGCAGCTCCGGGGAAAGGGGGGCGCAAGATGAAGCTTTCTTT
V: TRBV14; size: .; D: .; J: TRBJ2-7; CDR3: CASSQERTAVSYEQYF; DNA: TGTGCCAGCAGCCAAGAACGGACAGCGGTCTCCTACGAGCAGTACTTC
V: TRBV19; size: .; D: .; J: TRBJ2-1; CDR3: CASTPGLAYNEQFF; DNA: TGTGCCAGTACTCCGGGATTGGCATACAATGAGCAGTTCTTC
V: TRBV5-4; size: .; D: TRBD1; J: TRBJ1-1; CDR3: CASSLGASYRGSGAFF; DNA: TGTGCCAGCAGCTTGGGGGCCTCATACAGGGGGTCCGGAGCTTTCTTT
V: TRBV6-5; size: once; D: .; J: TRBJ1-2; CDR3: CASSAHEAYGYTF; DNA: TGTGCCAGCAGTGCACACGAAGCGTATGGCTACACCTTC
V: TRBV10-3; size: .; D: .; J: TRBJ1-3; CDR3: CAIRQSTSDSGNTIYF; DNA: TGTGCCATCAGACAGAGCACCTCGGACTCTGGAAACACCATATATTTT
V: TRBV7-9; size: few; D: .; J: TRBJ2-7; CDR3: CASSTTRSGDPSYEQYF; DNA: TGTGCCAGCAGCACGACTCGCTCAGGGGACCCTTCCTACGAGCAGTACTTC
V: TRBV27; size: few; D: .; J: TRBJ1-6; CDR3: CASSPSAFAVSYNSPLHF; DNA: TGTGCCAGCAGTCCATCTGCGTTCGCGGTCTCCTATAATTCACCCCTCCACTTT
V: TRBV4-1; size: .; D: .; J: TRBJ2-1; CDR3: CATQGHYNEQFF; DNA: TGCGCCACCCAGGGGCACTACAATGAGCAGTTCTTC
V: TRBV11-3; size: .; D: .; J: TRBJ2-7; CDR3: CASREAGFYEQYF; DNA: TGTGCCAGCAGGGAGGCCGGATTCTACGAGCAGTACTTC
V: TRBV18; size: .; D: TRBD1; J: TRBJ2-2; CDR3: CASSPPVRGLTGELFF; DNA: TGTGCCAGCTCACCACCGGTCAGGGGGCTCACCGGGGAGCTGTTTTTT
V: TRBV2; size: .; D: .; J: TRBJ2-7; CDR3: CASIKLSLEGSPYEQYF; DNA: TGTGCCAGCATTAAACTGTCCCTCGAGGGCAGTCCCTACGAGCAGTACTTC
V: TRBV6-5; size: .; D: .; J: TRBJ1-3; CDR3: CASSTSWSSGNTIYF; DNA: .
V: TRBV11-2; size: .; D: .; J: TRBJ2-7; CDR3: CASSLLNEQYF; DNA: TGTGCCAGCAGCTTACTGAACGAGCAGTACTTC
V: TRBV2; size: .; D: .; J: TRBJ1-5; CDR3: CASSAGEGGNQPQHF; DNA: TGTGCCAGCAGTGCCGGGGAAGGTGGCAATCAGCCCCAGCATTTT
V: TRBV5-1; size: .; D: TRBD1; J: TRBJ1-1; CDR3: CASSLEGGIKAQAFF; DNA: TGCGCCAGCAGCTTAGAAGGGGGCATCAAAGCTCAAGCTTTCTTT
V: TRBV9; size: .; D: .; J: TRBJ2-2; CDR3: CASSASGGSPNTGELFF; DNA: TGTGCCAGCAGCGCCTCCGGGGGCAGTCCGAACACCGGGGAGCTGTTTTTT
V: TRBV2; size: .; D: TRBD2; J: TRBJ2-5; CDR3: CASSDGPGGEETQYF; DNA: TGTGCCAGCAGTGACGGCCCGGGGGGGGAAGAGACCCAGTACTTC
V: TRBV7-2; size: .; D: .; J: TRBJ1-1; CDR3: CASSLYAVSSTEAFF; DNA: TGTGCCAGCAGCTTATATGCCGTGAGCAGCACTGAAGCTTTCTTT
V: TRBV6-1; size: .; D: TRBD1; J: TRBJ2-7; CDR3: CASRTTGIDEQYF; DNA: TGTGCCAGCAGAACGACAGGGATCGACGAGCAGTACTTC
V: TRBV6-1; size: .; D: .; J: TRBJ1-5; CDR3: CASSEMRGQPQHF; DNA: TGTGCCAGCAGTGAAATGAGGGGGCAGCCCCAGCATTTT
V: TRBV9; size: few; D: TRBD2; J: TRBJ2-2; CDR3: CASSVRGGSTGELFF; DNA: TGTGCCAGCAGCGTCCGGGGGGGATCCACCGGGGAGCTGTTTTTT
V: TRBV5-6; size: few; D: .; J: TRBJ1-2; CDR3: CASSPRVNYGYTF; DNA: TGTGCCAGCAGCCCTAGGGTTAACTATGGCTACACCTTC
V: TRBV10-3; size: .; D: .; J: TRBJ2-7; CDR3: CAISESSIYEQYF; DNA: TGTGCCATCAGTGAGAGTAGTATCTACGAGCAGTACTTC
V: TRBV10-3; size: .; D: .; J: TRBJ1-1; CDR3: CAISDLQSGTEAFF; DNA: TGTGCCATCAGTGATCTCCAGAGTGGCACTGAAGCTTTCTTT
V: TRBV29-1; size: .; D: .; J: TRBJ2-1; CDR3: CSVEDGAGAYNEQFF; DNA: TGCAGCGTTGAAGACGGGGCAGGGGCGTACAATGAGCAGTTCTTC
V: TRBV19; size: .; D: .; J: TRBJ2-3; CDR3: CASSIPPVGVLSTDTQYF; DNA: TGTGCCAGTAGTATACCCCCCGTGGGGGTACTTAGCACAGATACGCAGTATTTT
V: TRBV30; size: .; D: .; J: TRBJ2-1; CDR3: CAWSAVHEQFF; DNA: TGTGCCTGGAGTGCGGTTCATGAGCAGTTCTTC
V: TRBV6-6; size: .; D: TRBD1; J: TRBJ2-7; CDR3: CASSPTGAPYEQYF; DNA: TGTGCCAGCAGCCCAACAGGGGCCCCCTACGAGCAGTACTTC
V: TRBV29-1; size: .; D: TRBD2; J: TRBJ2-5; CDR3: CSVEDPREVRQETQYF; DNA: TGCAGCGTTGAAGATCCGCGGGAGGTCCGTCAAGAGACCCAGTACTTC
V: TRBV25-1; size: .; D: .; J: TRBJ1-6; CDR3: CASSERESNSPLHF; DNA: TGTGCCAGCAGTGAAAGAGAGAGCAATTCACCCCTCCACTTT
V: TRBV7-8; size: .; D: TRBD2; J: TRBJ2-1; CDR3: CASSLEFASGDEQFF; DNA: TGTGCCAGCAGCTTAGAGTTTGCTAGCGGGGATGAGCAGTTCTTC
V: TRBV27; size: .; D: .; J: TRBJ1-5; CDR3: CASSGGSSNQPQHF; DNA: TGTGCCAGCTCGGGCGGGTCAAGCAATCAGCCCCAGCATTTT